The rows below give T cell receptor beta chains drawn from one sample of a study of cytomegalovirus exposure and HLA in healthy donors. The method was immunoSEQ multiplex PCR; TCRdb's version includes in-frame clones alone and lacks a portion of them. The data contain 100,000 to 150,000 clones, around 77% of them singletons. The specimen sequenced was PBMCs. The receptors come from a woman aged 40 to 55 in good health and CMV-seropositive. The CDR3 runs from the conserved cysteine through the conserved F or W. D genes are given only for firm matches. The size field is filled for only some rows; it gives once, few, many or a size class.

.	14	TRBJ2-2	.	TRBV6-6	CASRMAGNYEELFF	TGTGCCAGCAGAATGGCGGGGAATTACGAGGAGCTGTTTTTT
TRBD1	15	TRBJ1-4	.	TRBV28	CASSYRDRGYEKLFF	TGTGCCAGCAGTTACAGGGACAGGGGATACGAAAAACTGTTTTTT
.	13	TRBJ2-7	few	TRBV6-5	CASGSDRFYEQYF	TGTGCCAGCGGGTCAGACAGGTTCTACGAGCAGTACTTC
TRBD2	13	TRBJ2-4	.	TRBV19	CATWGRGSYIQYF	TGTGCCACGTGGGGGAGGGGATCGTACATTCAGTACTTC
TRBD1	14	TRBJ1-5	.	TRBV19	CASSIPQGYQPQHF	TGTGCCAGTAGTATTCCACAGGGGTATCAGCCCCAGCATTTT
TRBD2	19	TRBJ2-1	.	TRBV4-1	CASSQDGPSGMGGYNEQFF	TGCGCCAGCAGCCAAGATGGGCCCAGCGGGATGGGGGGCTACAATGAGCAGTTCTTC
TRBD2	13	TRBJ2-7	.	TRBV7-9	CSSSPSGGVEQYF	TGTTCCAGCAGCCCTTCGGGGGGGGTAGAGCAGTACTTC
.	14	TRBJ2-7	.	TRBV6-1	CASSPSGASYEQYF	TGTGCCAGCAGTCCTTCAGGGGCCTCCTACGAGCAGTACTTC
.	14	TRBJ2-5	.	TRBV5-1	CASSPTGTRETQYF	TGCGCCAGCAGCCCGACGGGGACACGAGAGACCCAGTACTTC
TRBD2	14	TRBJ2-7	few	TRBV7-2	CASSPRAGAHEQYF	TGTGCCAGCAGCCCTAGAGCGGGGGCCCACGAGCAGTACTTC
TRBD1	15	TRBJ1-4	.	TRBV6-5	CASSYGQGVGEKLFF	TGTGCCAGCAGTTACGGACAGGGGGTTGGTGAAAAACTGTTTTTT
TRBD2	17	TRBJ2-5	.	TRBV11-2	CASSSGLAGGNQETQYF	TGTGCCAGCAGCTCGGGACTAGCGGGGGGTAACCAAGAGACCCAGTACTTC
.	15	TRBJ1-5	.	TRBV4-1	CASSPQGYSNQPQHF	TGCGCCAGCAGCCCCCAGGGTTATAGCAATCAGCCCCAGCATTTT
TRBD1	15	TRBJ1-2	.	TRBV6-6	CASSPPGTGNESYTF	TGTGCCAGCAGTCCCCCCGGGACAGGGAATGAGAGCTACACCTTC
.	13	TRBJ2-1	.	TRBV19	CASSGRPYNEQFF	TGTGCCAGTAGCGGGAGACCCTACAATGAGCAGTTCTTC
.	11	TRBJ2-7	few	TRBV20-1	CSASTSSEQYF	TGCAGTGCTAGTACTAGTTCCGAGCAGTACTTC
TRBD2	20	TRBJ2-1	.	TRBV5-1	CASSLTSVQRGTRHDNEQFF	TGCGCCAGCAGCTTGACTAGCGTTCAGCGGGGGACCCGCCATGACAATGAGCAGTTCTTC
.	15	TRBJ2-7	.	TRBV30	CAWSLGVGNSDEQYF	TGTGCCTGGAGTTTGGGAGTAGGGAATAGCGACGAGCAGTACTTC
.	16	TRBJ1-6	.	TRBV21-1	CASSRDRASYNSPLHF	TGTGCCAGCAGCAGGGACAGGGCCTCCTATAATTCACCCCTCCACTTT
TRBD1	13	TRBJ2-1	.	TRBV7-3	CASGQGAYNEQFF	TGTGCCAGCGGGCAGGGGGCCTACAATGAGCAGTTCTTC
.	10	TRBJ2-1	.	TRBV29-1	CSGEDTEQFF	TGCAGCGGGGAGGACACTGAGCAGTTCTTC
TRBD1	15	TRBJ1-1	.	TRBV7-9	CSSSIGQGGTTEAFF	TGTTCCAGCAGCATTGGACAGGGGGGAACCACTGAAGCTTTCTTT
TRBD1	15	TRBJ1-2	.	TRBV2	CASSDWDRGNYGYTF	TGTGCCAGCAGTGATTGGGACAGGGGAAACTATGGCTACACCTTC
TRBD1	15	TRBJ2-5	.	TRBV7-3	CASSSSGTGGETQYF	TGTGCCAGCAGTTCGTCCGGGACAGGGGGAGAGACCCAGTACTTC
TRBD2	16	TRBJ2-7	.	TRBV5-4	CASSLKTSGRAYEQYF	TGTGCCAGCAGCTTAAAGACTAGCGGGAGGGCCTACGAGCAGTACTTC
.	14	TRBJ2-7	.	TRBV5-1	CASSLEHRTDEQYF	TGCGCCAGCAGCTTGGAGCACCGAACGGACGAGCAGTACTTC
TRBD1	14	TRBJ1-1	.	TRBV19	CASSRDRGNTEAFF	TGTGCCAGTAGTAGGGACAGGGGTAACACTGAAGCTTTCTTT
TRBD1	15	TRBJ2-5	.	TRBV2	CASSERGQARETQYF	TGTGCCAGCAGTGAAAGGGGACAGGCGAGGGAGACCCAGTACTTC
.	14	TRBJ1-2	.	TRBV27	CASSLSQTLGGYTF	TGTGCCAGCAGTTTATCCCAGACACTCGGTGGCTACACCTTC
.	15	TRBJ1-2	.	TRBV5-4	CASSTGQGQLYGYTF	TGTGCCAGCAGCACCGGACAAGGACAGCTCTATGGCTACACCTTC
.	13	TRBJ2-1	.	TRBV7-2	CASSLGSYNEQFF	TGTGCCAGCAGCCTCGGCTCCTACAATGAGCAGTTCTTC
TRBD1	15	TRBJ2-2	.	TRBV6-1	CASREIWTGWGELFF	TGTGCCAGCAGAGAGATATGGACAGGCTGGGGGGAGCTGTTTTTT
.	11	TRBJ2-2	.	TRBV9	CASSLTGELFF	TGTGCCAGCAGCCTAACCGGGGAGCTGTTTTTT
.	17	TRBJ2-7	.	TRBV4-1	CASSQVALREFSYEQYF	TGCGCCAGCAGCCAAGTAGCTCTTAGGGAGTTCTCCTACGAGCAGTACTTC
TRBD2	14	TRBJ2-7	.	TRBV5-4	CASSRAGTSNEQYF	TGTGCCAGCAGCCGGGCCGGGACTAGCAACGAGCAGTACTTC
.	16	TRBJ1-5	.	TRBV27	CASRARGGESNQPQHF	TGTGCCAGCAGGGCTCGGGGTGGTGAGTCCAATCAGCCCCAGCATTTT
TRBD2	13	TRBJ2-1	.	TRBV11-2	CASSAGAAHEQFF	TGTGCCAGCAGCGCGGGAGCGGCCCATGAGCAGTTCTTC
TRBD2	14	TRBJ2-2	.	TRBV7-9	CATKREGRTGELFF	TGTGCCACCAAGCGGGAGGGCCGCACCGGGGAGCTGTTTTTT
.	16	TRBJ2-2	.	TRBV5-4	CASRHTGTMNTGELFF	TGTGCCAGCAGACATACCGGGACAATGAACACCGGGGAGCTGTTTTTT
.	13	TRBJ2-3	.	TRBV5-1	CASSPRSGDTQYF	TGCGCCAGCAGCCCCCGGTCCGGAGATACGCAGTATTTT
.	12	TRBJ1-2	.	TRBV27	CANGGADYGYTF	TGTGCCAACGGAGGGGCGGACTATGGCTACACCTTC
TRBD2	15	TRBJ2-2	.	TRBV19	CATRETSGSHGELFF	TGTGCCACCCGAGAGACTAGCGGGAGTCACGGGGAGCTGTTTTTT
TRBD2	14	TRBJ2-2	.	TRBV7-8	CASSRGLDTGELFF	TGTGCCAGCAGCCGGGGACTAGACACCGGGGAGCTGTTTTTT
TRBD1	15	TRBJ2-7	.	TRBV10-3	CAISESGQGFYEQYF	TGTGCCATCAGTGAGTCGGGACAGGGGTTCTACGAGCAGTACTTC
TRBD2	16	TRBJ2-7	.	TRBV30	CAWSLGLAGGPGEQYF	TGTGCCTGGAGCTTGGGACTAGCGGGAGGGCCGGGAGAGCAGTACTTC
.	15	TRBJ2-1	.	TRBV11-1	CASSFLVSSYNEQFF	TGTGCCAGCAGCTTCCTGGTCAGCTCCTACAATGAGCAGTTCTTC
.	15	TRBJ2-5	few	TRBV11-2	CASSLRITGDNIQYF	TGTGCCAGCAGCTTAAGGATTACCGGCGACAACATCCAGTACTTC
.	11	TRBJ2-3	few	TRBV29-1	CSVDTTDTQYF	TGCAGCGTGGACACAACAGATACGCAGTATTTT
TRBD2	15	TRBJ2-1	.	TRBV2	CASRAGLAGVGEQFF	TGTGCCAGCAGGGCCGGACTAGCGGGAGTAGGCGAGCAGTTCTTC
.	17	TRBJ1-4	once	TRBV28	CASSLYRQPATNEKLFF	TGTGCCAGCAGTTTATATAGACAGCCTGCAACTAATGAAAAACTGTTTTTT
.	12	TRBJ2-1	once	TRBV11-1	CASSQLGGGQFF	TGTGCCAGCAGTCAGTTGGGCGGAGGGCAGTTCTTC
.	14	TRBJ2-3	.	TRBV14	CASSFGRGTDTQYF	TGTGCCAGCAGCTTTGGCAGGGGCACAGATACGCAGTATTTT
TRBD1	15	TRBJ2-7	.	TRBV4-1	CASSQETGTGYEQYF	TGCGCCAGCAGCCAAGAAACCGGGACAGGCTACGAGCAGTACTTC
.	14	TRBJ2-7	.	TRBV14	CASSRLPSTYEQYF	TGTGCCAGCAGCCGCCTCCCCAGTACCTACGAGCAGTACTTC
.	14	TRBJ2-1	.	TRBV5-1	CASSRTVDYNEQFF	TGCGCCAGCAGCCGAACGGTAGATTACAATGAGCAGTTCTTC
TRBD2	16	TRBJ2-3	once	TRBV19	CASSIWTSGSTDTQYF	TGTGCCAGTAGTATCTGGACTAGCGGGAGTACAGATACGCAGTATTTT
.	15	TRBJ2-1	.	TRBV28	CASSPTGSSYNEQFF	TGTGCCAGCAGCCCAACAGGGAGCTCCTACAATGAGCAGTTCTTC